This is a list of T cell receptor beta chains from one sample in a study of blood T cell repertoires in COVID-19. Profiled with immunoSEQ multiplex PCR; TCRdb holds only in-frame clones, not every one. The top ten hold 1.9% of the sample, which has roughly 260,000 clones, approximately 83% seen once. Sample: PBMCs or T cells enriched from blood (not recorded which). These receptors were taken from a woman between 50 and 59 years old who had recovered from COVID-19. CDR3s include the opening cysteine and the closing phenylalanine or tryptophan. The order of the fields is V gene, clone size, D gene, J gene, CDR3 DNA, CDR3 protein. The D gene is left open where the match is weak. Clone size is not always given. Where it is, it says once, few, many or a class for expanded clones.

V gene: TRBV5-1; clone size: NA; D gene: NA; J gene: TRBJ2-5; CDR3 DNA: TGCGCCAGCAGCTTCGACAGGAACCAAGAGACCCAGTACTTC; CDR3 protein: CASSFDRNQETQYF
V gene: TRBV9; clone size: NA; D gene: NA; J gene: TRBJ2-5; CDR3 DNA: TGTGCCAGCAGCGTAGGCTACCTTCAAGAGACCCAGTACTTC; CDR3 protein: CASSVGYLQETQYF
V gene: TRBV27; clone size: NA; D gene: NA; J gene: TRBJ1-6; CDR3 DNA: TGTGCCAGCAGTTTAGGAGGAGCTTTGACCCTCCACTTT; CDR3 protein: CASSLGGALTLHF
V gene: TRBV5-1; clone size: NA; D gene: NA; J gene: TRBJ2-6; CDR3 DNA: TGCGCCAGCAGCGTAACGGGACTCGGAGGGTCTGGGGCCAACGTCCTGACTTTC; CDR3 protein: CASSVTGLGGSGANVLTF
V gene: TRBV9; clone size: few; D gene: TRBD1; J gene: TRBJ1-2; CDR3 DNA: TGTGCCAGCAGCGCCGGGACAGGGGTAATTGGCTACACCTTC; CDR3 protein: CASSAGTGVIGYTF
V gene: TRBV6-5; clone size: NA; D gene: NA; J gene: TRBJ1-5; CDR3 DNA: TGTGCCAGCAGTTACTTTCAGGATAGCAATCAGCCCCAGCATTTT; CDR3 protein: CASSYFQDSNQPQHF
V gene: TRBV3-1/TRBV3-2; clone size: NA; D gene: NA; J gene: TRBJ2-7; CDR3 DNA: TGTGCCAGCAGCCCGAAGAGCTCCTACGAGCAGTACTTC; CDR3 protein: CASSPKSSYEQYF
V gene: TRBV7-2; clone size: NA; D gene: NA; J gene: TRBJ2-1; CDR3 DNA: TGTGCCAGCAACCTGGGGGCGATTTGGAATGAGCAGTTCTTC; CDR3 protein: CASNLGAIWNEQFF
V gene: TRBV18; clone size: NA; D gene: TRBD1; J gene: TRBJ1-1; CDR3 DNA: TGTGCCAGCTCCCTCGGACAGGCGTCCACTGAAGCTTTCTTT; CDR3 protein: CASSLGQASTEAFF
V gene: TRBV30; clone size: NA; D gene: NA; J gene: TRBJ2-1; CDR3 DNA: TGTGCCTGGAGTACGGGGTTGGATGAGCAGTTCTTC; CDR3 protein: CAWSTGLDEQFF
V gene: TRBV7-9; clone size: NA; D gene: NA; J gene: TRBJ1-1; CDR3 DNA: TGTGCCAGCAGCTATCTGAGGTTAGGAGATGAAGCTTTCTTT; CDR3 protein: CASSYLRLGDEAFF
V gene: TRBV7-9; clone size: few; D gene: TRBD1; J gene: TRBJ1-2; CDR3 DNA: TGTGCCAGCAGCTTAGCACAGGGGGCGTACGGCTACACCTTC; CDR3 protein: CASSLAQGAYGYTF
V gene: TRBV11-2; clone size: few; D gene: NA; J gene: TRBJ1-5; CDR3 DNA: TGTGCCAGCAGCTTATCAGGTCCCAATCAGCCCCAGCATTTT; CDR3 protein: CASSLSGPNQPQHF
V gene: TRBV9; clone size: NA; D gene: NA; J gene: TRBJ1-3; CDR3 DNA: TGTGCCAGCAGCGTAGGGCCCGAGACAGGAAACATATATTTT; CDR3 protein: CASSVGPETGNIYF
V gene: TRBV28; clone size: once; D gene: NA; J gene: TRBJ1-5; CDR3 DNA: TGTGCCAGCAGTTCCAGGGCCAAGGCTTGGGATAGCAATCAGCCCCAGCATTTT; CDR3 protein: CASSSRAKAWDSNQPQHF
V gene: TRBV3-1/TRBV3-2; clone size: NA; D gene: NA; J gene: TRBJ2-2; CDR3 DNA: TGTGCCAGCAGCCAAGCGGGCACCGGGGAGCTGTTTTTT; CDR3 protein: CASSQAGTGELFF
V gene: TRBV28; clone size: NA; D gene: NA; J gene: TRBJ1-4; CDR3 DNA: TGTGCCAGCACCTCGGGACTTTTAAATGAAAAACTGTTTTTT; CDR3 protein: CASTSGLLNEKLFF
V gene: TRBV3-1/TRBV3-2; clone size: NA; D gene: NA; J gene: TRBJ2-7; CDR3 DNA: TGTGCCAGCAGCCAAGAATTAGGCGGAGCCTACGAGCAGTACTTC; CDR3 protein: CASSQELGGAYEQYF
V gene: TRBV7-9; clone size: few; D gene: TRBD2; J gene: TRBJ2-7; CDR3 DNA: TGTGCCAGCAGCTTCTCGGGGGGTTCCTACGAGCAGTACTTC; CDR3 protein: CASSFSGGSYEQYF
V gene: TRBV27; clone size: NA; D gene: NA; J gene: TRBJ2-7; CDR3 DNA: TGTGCCAGCAGTCCCGGTGGAGCCTACTACGAGCAGTACTTC; CDR3 protein: CASSPGGAYYEQYF
V gene: TRBV28; clone size: few; D gene: NA; J gene: TRBJ1-5; CDR3 DNA: TGTGCCAGCAGTACCCTCGGACAGTTATATAGCAATCAGCCCCAGCATTTT; CDR3 protein: CASSTLGQLYSNQPQHF
V gene: TRBV9; clone size: few; D gene: TRBD1; J gene: TRBJ1-1; CDR3 DNA: TGTGCCAGCAGCGCCCAGGGGGCAAACACTGAAGCTTTCTTT; CDR3 protein: CASSAQGANTEAFF
V gene: TRBV4-1; clone size: NA; D gene: TRBD1; J gene: TRBJ1-1; CDR3 DNA: TGCGCCAGCAGCTTTACAGGGGACACTGAAGCTTTCTTT; CDR3 protein: CASSFTGDTEAFF
V gene: TRBV28; clone size: NA; D gene: NA; J gene: TRBJ1-5; CDR3 DNA: TGTGCCAGCAGTACCGAGGCGACGAGGGCGCCCCAGCATTTT; CDR3 protein: CASSTEATRAPQHF
V gene: TRBV6-5; clone size: NA; D gene: NA; J gene: TRBJ2-7; CDR3 DNA: TGTGCCAGCAGGCGGGAAGCTCGGGAGCAGTACTTC; CDR3 protein: CASRREAREQYF
V gene: TRBV10-3; clone size: NA; D gene: TRBD2; J gene: TRBJ2-1; CDR3 DNA: TGTGCCATTACGGGACTAGCGCATGAGCAGTTCTTC; CDR3 protein: CAITGLAHEQFF
V gene: TRBV28; clone size: NA; D gene: TRBD1; J gene: TRBJ2-1; CDR3 DNA: TGTGCCAGCAGGTTAACCGGGACAGGGGGGAATGAGCAGTTCTTC; CDR3 protein: CASRLTGTGGNEQFF